What follows are 32 T cell receptor beta chains derived from one specimen sequenced in a study of prognosis after radiotherapy for stage I lung cancer. Starting from genomic DNA, TCR beta CDR3 was amplified through two-round multiplex PCR. For every TRBV and TRBJ gene, a specific primer was used in first-round PCR. TCRdb fed the multiplex PCR reads into MiXCR, producing one record per CDR3 protein. The sample records 45,000 to 60,000 distinct CDR3 sequences, roughly 35% being singletons. The sample here was PBMCs, taken before or after stereotactic body radiation therapy (not recorded which). The origin of the receptors is a donor aged 50 or older with non-small cell lung cancer.

Worth noting for this clonotype: The junction and the germline gene differ at one end; a read error may be behind it. The chain couples TRBV6-2 or TRBV6-3 to TRBJ1-5; TRBD1 aligns across 7 bases. This CDR3 spans 16 amino acids. In germline, CDR1 is MNHEY, CDR2 SVGEGT. CDR3 nucleotides: TGTGCCAGCAGCTCCGGAGGGGGCTTGAGCAATCAGCCCAAGAATTTT. This translates into CASSSGGGLSNQPKNF.

In its sample, this clonotype was seen many times. The CDR3 DNA follows: TGTGCCAGCAGCCGTCGAAAAGGCCGTTCTTCCTTCGAATTCACAGATACGCAGTATTTT. Amino acid sequence: CASSRRKGRSSFEFTDTQYF. The chain couples TRBV13 to TRBJ2-3; D uncertain. Germline CDR1 and CDR2: PRHDT and FYEKMQ (reference sequence). The CDR3 is made up of 20 amino acids. V gave up 5 bases and J gave up 2 bases, with 29 bases separating them. The variable domain in full, completed from reference TRBV13 and TRBJ2-3, reads AAGVIQSPRHLIKEKRETATLKCYPIPRHDTVYWYQQGPGQDPQFLISFYEKMQSDKGSIPDRFSAQQFSDYHSELNMSSLELGDSALYFCASSRRKGRSSFEFTDTQYFGPGTRLTVL.

This clonotype occurred many times. V and J are TRBV30 and TRBJ2-7, with 8 bases identical to TRBD1. The CDR3 loop spans 10 amino acids. Germline V gene data show CDR1 as GTSNPN and CDR2 as SVGIG (reference sequence). With 5 bases clipped from V and 6 bases from J, the junction kept 0 bases outside the gene matches. This chain's CDR3 is CAWGQGEQYF. Written as DNA, the CDR3 is TGTGCCTGGGGACAGGGCGAGCAGTACTTC.

This clonotype was seen many times. V usage is TRBV20-1 and J usage is TRBJ1-3; no definite D call. V was trimmed by 3 bases and J by 4 bases, leaving 10 bases between them. Germline values: CDR1 DFQATT, CDR2 SNEGSKA (reference sequence). The CDR3 runs 13 residues. This CDR3 reads CSARGVGGNTIYF. The CDR3 nucleotides read TGCAGTGCTAGGGGAGTCGGCGGAAACACCATATATTTT.

There are many counts of this clonotype. This chain joins TRBV6-5 and TRBJ1-3; a weak D match, TRBD1 (5 bases). V lost 3 bases and J 3 bases, leaving 6 bases between the germline ends. This CDR3 region has 13 residues. The germline CDR1 and CDR2 sequences are MNHEY and SVGAGI. CDR3 amino acids: CASSYGGGNTIYF. Here the CDR3 DNA reads TGTGCCAGCAGTTATGGGGGTGGAAACACCATATATTTT.

This clonotype was seen ten or more times. The J gene is TRBJ1-1, the V gene TRBV28; no clear D. The CDR3 is made up of 11 amino acids. Trimming took off 6 bases at V and 2 bases at J, with 4 bases between the two ends. Germline CDR1 MDHEN, CDR2 SYDVKM. The CDR3 loop reads CASSRNTEAFF. CDR3 coding DNA: TGTGCCAGCAGCCGCAACACTGAAGCTTTCTTT.

This clonotype was counted at least ten times. The chain combines TRBV27 with TRBJ2-3, with D hard to call. Germline values: CDR1 MNHEY, CDR2 SMNVEV (reference sequence). Trimming took 4 bases from V and 1 from J, leaving 9 bases between them. This CDR3 comprises 14 residues. The chain's CDR3 is CASSSLQRTDTQYF. In nucleotides, the CDR3 is TGTGCCAGCAGTTCCCTTCAACGCACAGATACGCAGTATTTT.

The V gene is TRBV19, the J gene TRBJ2-2; D ambiguous. Germline V gives CDR1 LNHDA, CDR2 SQIVND (reference sequence). V dropped 4 bases and J dropped 6 bases, with 9 bases sitting between them. CDR3 length: 13 residues. CDR3 sequence reads: CASSSMGPGELFF. The DNA of the CDR3 is TGTGCCAGTAGTAGCATGGGCCCCGGGGAGCTGTTTTTT.

This clonotype was counted many times. J is TRBJ1-5 and V is TRBV5-1; TRBD1 is a possible D gene (5 bases). The CDR3 totals 14 residues. Germline CDR1 and CDR2: SGHRS and YFSETQ. V lost 1 base and J lost 9, with 14 bases in between. Here the CDR3 reads CASSLYGGGRPQHF. DNA for the CDR3: TGCGCCAGCAGCTTGTACGGTGGGGGGAGGCCCCAGCATTTT.

This clonotype was counted ten times or more. This rearrangement joins TRBV3-2 to TRBJ2-7; the table's D call, TRBD2, was not checked against the DNA. TRBV3-2 is a pseudogene segment. This CDR3 has 15 residues. The CDR3 DNA follows: TGTGCCAGCAGCCAAGATAGGAGTCCACTTGTAGGACAGTACTTC. Amino acid sequence: CASSQDRSPLVGQYF.

A remark on this clonotype: One end of the junction fails to match germline, which may point to a read error. This rearrangement joins TRBV10-2 to TRBJ2-7; a weak D match, TRBD2 (5 bases). The CDR3 runs 15 residues. Germline V lookup: CDR1 WSHSY, CDR2 SAAADI. CDR3 in DNA: TGCGCCAGCAGTGGCTCTAGCTTATGGTCCTACGATCAGTACTTC. Protein sequence: CASSGSSLWSYDQYF.

V is TRBV5-1 and J is TRBJ1-1; D perhaps matches TRBD1 (5 bases). V lost 4 bases and J lost 4, with 17 bases in between. Germline CDR1 SGHRS, CDR2 YFSETQ. This CDR3 spans 15 amino acids. The CDR3 DNA reads as TGCGCCAGCAGCCCGTCCGGGGGAATGGTCACTGAAGCTTTCTTT. Protein sequence: CASSPSGGMVTEAFF.

This clonotype came up many times. The chain employs TRBV12-3 or TRBV12-4 and TRBJ1-2; TRBD1 matches 12 bases. The CDR3 sequence is 16 residues long. J was trimmed by 7 bases and V by 6 bases; bases with no gene match: 12. The CDR3 DNA reads TGTGCCAGCAGCGCCGGGACAGGGGGCGTTCGGGGTGGCTACACCTTC. As protein: CASSAGTGGVRGGYTF.

J is TRBJ2-7 and V is TRBV12-3 or TRBV12-4, with TRBD2 identical over 7 bases. The length of the CDR3 is 13 residues. V lost 6 bases, J lost 5 bases, and 7 bases stayed unmatched. The CDR3 spells CASSPNGGNEQYF. CDR3 DNA: TGTGCCAGCAGCCCCAACGGGGGGAACGAGCAGTACTTC.

The V gene is TRBV7-9, the J gene TRBJ2-7, with 10 bases that match TRBD1. The CDR3 loop spans 17 amino acids. Germline values: CDR1 SEHNR, CDR2 FQNEAQ (reference sequence). After removal of 3 bases from V and 7 bases from J, the junction contained 15 bases not matched to a gene. CDR3 bases: TGTGCCAGCAGCTTGTGTGTATCCGGGACAGGGGTCGGTGAGCAGTACTTC. As protein: CASSLCVSGTGVGEQYF.

This clonotype was counted many times. The V gene is TRBV19, the J gene TRBJ2-2; TRBD2 matches at 9 bases. With 5 bases clipped from V and 1 base from J, the junction kept 8 bases outside the gene matches. Germline assignment: CDR1 LNHDA and CDR2 SQIVND (reference sequence). This CDR3 spans 17 amino acids. The CDR3 spells CASSPRGRARNTGELFF. The CDR3 coding sequence is TGTGCCAGTAGTCCCCGCGGGAGGGCCCGGAACACCGGGGAGCTGTTTTTT.

At least ten counts were recorded for this clonotype. The V gene is TRBV7-2, the J gene TRBJ2-7, with a weak D call TRBD1 (6 bases). V lost 5 bases, J lost 0 bases, and 11 bases lay in between. Germline values: CDR1 SGHTA, CDR2 FQGNSA. This CDR3 has 14 amino acids. The CDR3 reads CASSPQGISYEQYF. The CDR3 coding sequence is TGTGCCAGCAGCCCACAGGGAATCTCCTACGAGCAGTACTTC.

The V gene is TRBV3-1, the J gene TRBJ1-2, with D unclear. Germline CDR1 reads LGHDT; CDR2 reads YNNKEL (reference sequence). Trimming left V 6 bases short and J 5 bases short, with 22 bases between. CDR3 length equals 16 residues. CDR3 loop: CASRQRASLVRYGYTF. CDR3 nucleotide sequence: TGTGCCAGCAGACAAAGAGCAAGTTTGGTTCGGTATGGCTACACCTTC.

In the case of this clonotype: A far larger clone is a single base away, which makes a read error likely. The chain is built from TRBV6-1 and TRBJ2-5; TRBD2 aligns across 11 bases. Germline values: CDR1 MNHNS, CDR2 SASEGT. The CDR3 runs 15 residues. The CDR3 reads CASSDGTSGQETHYF. CDR3 coding DNA: TGTGCCAGCAGTGACGGGACTAGCGGTCAAGAGACCCATTACTTC.

The table lists this clonotype with many counts. The gene calls are TRBV5-1 and TRBJ1-4, with TRBD1 matching 10 bases. Trimming took 3 bases from V and 3 from J; bases not matched to a gene: 5. The CDR3 covers 16 residues. Germline V gives CDR1 SGHRS, CDR2 YFSETQ. CDR3 in amino acids: CASSSTGQGANEKLFF. The CDR3, as DNA: TGCGCCAGCAGCTCAACCGGACAGGGGGCTAATGAAAAACTGTTTTTT. Together with reference TRBV5-1 and TRBJ1-4, the CDR3 gives the full variable domain: KAGVTQTPRYLIKTRGQQVTLSCSPISGHRSVSWYQQTPGQGLQFLFEYFSETQRNKGNFPGRFSGRQFSNSRSEMNVSTLELGDSALYLCASSSTGQGANEKLFFGSGTQLSVL.

The J gene is TRBJ2-5, the V gene TRBV28; D ambiguous. The CDR3 contains 14 residues. CDR1 is MDHEN, CDR2 SYDVKM, per germline. The germline V and J ends were trimmed by 8 bases and 3 bases, with 16 bases remaining between them. The CDR3 nucleotides are TGTGCCAGCGCGCCCGGATCGGCGAAAGAGACCCAGTACTTC. Its protein product is CASAPGSAKETQYF.

In regard to this clonotype: This may be a read error, as it is one base from a much larger clone. This chain links TRBV2 with TRBJ2-5; 7 bases match TRBD1. The CDR3 consists of 18 residues. Looked up from germline, CDR1 is SNHLY and CDR2 is FYNNEI. Here the CDR3 DNA reads TGTGCCAGCAGTGAATCAAGACAGGGAGCAGGGTCACGAGAGTCCCAGTACTTC. Residues: CASSESRQGAGSRESQYF.

This clonotype was observed at least ten times. The gene calls are TRBV7-9 and TRBJ2-7, with 9 bases that match TRBD1. The CDR3 is 14 residues long. CDR1 is SEHNR, CDR2 FQNEAQ, per germline (reference sequence). V lost 5 bases, J lost 7 bases, and 9 bases stayed unmatched. The CDR3 DNA reads as TGTGCCAGCAGCCCCGGGACAGGGTCGCGGGAGCAGTACTTC. The encoded protein is CASSPGTGSREQYF.

This clonotype was seen repeatedly, ten times or more. The chain links TRBV11-3 to TRBJ2-5, with D perhaps TRBD2 (5 bases). Trimming cost V 3 bases and J 5 bases, with 13 bases left between them. Germline V lookup: CDR1 SGHNT, CDR2 YENEEA. The CDR3 extends over 14 amino acids. The CDR3 bases are TGTGCCAGCAGCTTGTCCCAAGGCGGGGAGACCCAGTACTTC. Encoded protein: CASSLSQGGETQYF.

The chain is built from TRBV28 and TRBJ2-3; D is possibly TRBD1 (6 bases). The CDR3 totals 16 residues. The germline V gene has CDR1 MDHEN and CDR2 SYDVKM. The V end lost 2 bases, the J end lost 10 bases, and 22 bases lay between the germline ends. CDR3 nucleotides: TGTGCCAGCAGTTTAACTCCTTTGGTGATAGGGGGTGCGCAGTATTTT. It translates to CASSLTPLVIGGAQYF.

This clonotype was observed many times. V gene TRBV7-2 combines with J gene TRBJ2-3; TRBD2 matches 11 bases. CDR3 length: 18 residues. The V gene's germline CDR1 is SGHTA and CDR2 FQGNSA. J was trimmed by 3 bases and V by 2 bases; bases with no gene match: 10. DNA for the CDR3: TGTGCCAGCAGCTTATTTCTACTAGCGGGAGAGTTGACAGATACGCAGTATTTT. Amino acid sequence: CASSLFLLAGELTDTQYF.

V usage is TRBV30 and J usage is TRBJ1-1; TRBD1 might be the D (5 bases). Germline V gene lookup returns CDR1 GTSNPN and CDR2 SVGIG (reference sequence). The CDR3 extends over 14 amino acids. Trimming removed 4 bases from V and 0 bases from J, with 12 bases in between. DNA of the CDR3: TGTGCCTGGACCAACAGGTACATGAACACTGAAGCTTTCTTT. Protein: CAWTNRYMNTEAFF.

A remark on this clonotype: One junction end does not reproduce the germline sequence, and a read error may be involved. The chain is built from TRBV19 and TRBJ2-7; D perhaps matches TRBD2 (6 bases). Germline CDR1 reads LNHDA; CDR2 reads SQIVND (reference sequence). The CDR3 length is 15 residues. Here the CDR3 reads CVSSGLGRGSYEHYF. The DNA of the CDR3 is TGTGTCAGTAGTGGGCTCGGGCGGGGTTCCTACGAGCATTACTTC.

The genes are TRBV6-2 or TRBV6-3 and TRBJ2-3; the D gene is possibly TRBD1 (5 bases). CDR1 MNHEY and CDR2 SVGEGT come from the germline V gene. This CDR3 has 15 amino acids. The ends were cut back, 5 bases at V and 4 bases at J, with 16 bases in the middle. The CDR3 sequence is CASSEAQVVSDTQYF. CDR3 coding DNA: TGTGCCAGCAGTGAAGCACAGGTTGTCTCAGATACGCAGTATTTT.

As regards this clonotype: Compared with germline, one end of the junction differs, possibly owing to a read error. The gene calls are TRBV11-1 and TRBJ2-5, with 11 nucleotides matching TRBD2. In germline, CDR1 is SGHAT, CDR2 FQDESV (reference sequence). CDR3 length equals 17 residues. CDR3 region: CASSATPSGRSKETKYF. In DNA form, the CDR3 reads TGTGCCAGCAGTGCTACTCCTAGCGGGAGGTCCAAAGAGACCAAGTACTTC.

Comments on this clonotype: Just one base apart from a much larger clone, this may be a read error. This chain joins TRBV10-3 and TRBJ2-2; the D gene is possibly TRBD2 (5 bases). The CDR3 contains 11 residues. The V gene's germline CDR1 is ENHRY and CDR2 SYGVKD. In DNA, the CDR3 is TGTGCCAGCGCCGTAGCCGGGGATCTGTTTTTT. Residues: CASAVAGDLFF.

Comment on this clonotype: With a much larger clone just one base away, this may be a read error. V usage is TRBV15 and J usage is TRBJ2-2, with a possible D match to TRBD2 (5 bases). The CDR3 loop spans 14 amino acids. Germline values: CDR1 LNHNV, CDR2 YYDKDF (reference sequence). CDR3 sequence: CAISRGLMTGELFF. The CDR3 DNA is TGTGCCATCAGCAGAGGACTGATGACCGGGGAGCTGTTTTTT.